The clone carrying this TCR beta chain was recorded a few times. Its cognate antigen is unknown. The CDR3 is made up of 16 amino acids. Germline CDR1 is DFQATT and CDR2 is SNEGSKA (reference sequence). V dropped 1 base and J dropped 5 bases, with 21 bases sitting between them. Individual cDNA molecules received unique molecular identifiers during library preparation. TCRdb passed the 5' RACE reads through MiXCR, listing each CDR3 protein once. The table lists approximately 60,000 distinct CDR3 sequences, under 15% of them singletons, with more than 1.1% in the top ten. These data are taken from a study of early T cells in non-severe SARS-CoV-2 infection. Across the whole study: The input, bulk RNA from unsorted whole blood, was sequenced, and chains were unpaired. General observations from the study: Matching results from VDJdb favored anti-spike CD8 responses, leaving private and CD4 specificities undetected.

Specimen: whole blood. The receptor's source is an adult who was a healthcare worker with PCR-confirmed SARS-CoV-2 infection or an uninfected control (not recorded which). The chain couples TRBV20-1 to TRBJ2-7; D might be TRBD1 or TRBD2, each matching 5 bases. The CDR3 nucleotides are TGCAGTGCTAGAGGTAAACCGGGACCTCGGTCTGACGAGCAGTACTTC. Translation: CSARGKPGPRSDEQYF.